The rows below give T cell receptor beta chains drawn from one sample of a study of shared clonotypes between healthy human individuals. Using immunoSEQ multiplex PCR, the repertoire was profiled, and TCRdb retains in-frame clones only, with some absent. Counted here are 2 million to 2.5 million clones, approximately 95% occurring once; the ten biggest clones make up roughly 0.36%. The source material was naive CD4+ T cells from PBMCs. The receptors originated from a young man in good health. Some clones in this sample may be carry-over from other donors' samples. The CDR3 runs from the conserved cysteine through the conserved F or W. Fields, in order: V gene, clone size, D gene, J gene, CDR3 protein, CDR3 DNA. The D gene is left open where the match is weak. The size entry is marked missing in some rows and otherwise reads once, few, many or a size class.

TRBV7-2	-	-	TRBJ2-1	CASSLGTWRAEQFF	TGTGCCAGCAGCTTGGGGACTTGGAGAGCTGAGCAGTTCTTC
TRBV7-2	-	-	TRBJ2-7	CASGRDKGSYEQYF	TGTGCCAGTGGCCGGGACAAAGGATCCTACGAGCAGTACTTC
TRBV20-1	-	-	TRBJ2-5	CSARSQETQYF	TGCAGTGCTAGGTCCCAAGAGACCCAGTACTTC
TRBV5-1	-	-	TRBJ2-2	CASSVRDSYTGELFF	TGCGCCAGCAGCGTCCGGGACTCCTACACCGGGGAGCTGTTTTTT
TRBV4-1	-	-	TRBJ1-4	CASSRLGTNEKLFF	TGCGCCAGCAGCAGGCTTGGAACTAATGAAAAACTGTTTTTT
TRBV28	-	-	TRBJ1-2	CASSLFRGASNGYTF	TGTGCCAGCAGTTTATTTCGGGGAGCCAGCAATGGCTACACCTTC
TRBV7-3	-	-	TRBJ2-3	CASSQSITDTQYF	TGTGCCAGCAGCCAAAGCATCACAGATACGCAGTATTTT
TRBV2	-	-	TRBJ2-4	CASGGAGPVAKNIQYF	TGTGCCAGCGGGGGGGCAGGGCCGGTAGCCAAAAACATTCAGTACTTC
TRBV5-1	-	TRBD1	TRBJ2-3	CASSGQGADTQYF	TGCGCCAGCAGTGGGCAGGGGGCAGATACGCAGTATTTT
TRBV28	-	-	TRBJ2-7	CASSFFGTYEQYF	TGTGCCAGCAGTTTTTTCGGGACTTACGAGCAGTACTTC
TRBV6-5	-	-	TRBJ2-1	CASRSPGIDWAQQFF	TGTGCCAGCAGGTCTCCGGGTATAGATTGGGCTCAGCAGTTCTTC
TRBV6-4	-	-	TRBJ1-2	CASSDPRVSYGYTF	TGTGCCAGCAGTGACCCCAGGGTTTCTTATGGCTACACCTTC
TRBV28	-	TRBD2	TRBJ2-2	CATLGGVTGELFF	TGTGCCACCCTGGGGGGGGTCACCGGGGAGCTGTTTTTT
TRBV10-3	-	-	TRBJ2-7	CAIRPGQSYEQYF	TGTGCCATCCGACCGGGGCAGTCCTACGAGCAGTACTTC
TRBV5-5	-	-	TRBJ1-1	CASSLALGGTNTEAFF	TGTGCCAGCAGCTTGGCCCTAGGGGGGACTAACACTGAAGCTTTCTTT
TRBV5-1	-	-	TRBJ2-7	CASSTTDSYEQYF	TGCGCCAGCAGCACCACAGACTCCTACGAGCAGTACTTC
TRBV5-1	-	TRBD1	TRBJ1-5	CASSLGDRGNQPQHF	TGCGCCAGCAGCTTGGGGGACAGGGGGAATCAGCCCCAGCATTTT
TRBV29-1	-	-	TRBJ2-5	CSVEQWGRGSETQYF	TGCAGCGTTGAACAGTGGGGCAGGGGTAGTGAGACCCAGTACTTC
TRBV10-3	-	TRBD1	TRBJ2-3	CAISEAGGRTDTQYF	TGTGCCATCAGTGAGGCAGGGGGACGCACAGATACGCAGTATTTT
TRBV4-3	once	TRBD1	TRBJ2-2	CASSQDGTVANTGELFF	TGCGCCAGCAGCCAAGACGGGACAGTCGCGAACACCGGGGAGCTGTTTTTT
TRBV6-4	-	TRBD2	TRBJ2-1	CASSAGSGSRGYNEQFF	TGTGCCAGCAGTGCAGGTAGCGGGAGCCGGGGCTACAATGAGCAGTTCTTC
TRBV5-1	-	-	TRBJ2-2	CASSLVPGSWELFF	TGCGCCAGCAGCTTGGTACCAGGTTCGTGGGAGCTGTTTTTT
TRBV2	-	TRBD1	TRBJ1-2	CASRAGQGPNYGYTF	TGTGCCAGCAGAGCCGGACAGGGTCCCAACTATGGCTACACCTTC
TRBV28	-	-	TRBJ2-3	CASSAYRSTDTQYF	TGTGCCAGCAGTGCCTACCGCAGCACAGATACGCAGTATTTT
TRBV2	-	-	TRBJ2-2	CASSATEARVELFF	TGTGCCAGCAGTGCCACGGAAGCTAGGGTGGAGCTGTTTTTT
TRBV7-9	-	-	TRBJ2-2	CASSPGRWNTGELFF	TGTGCCAGCAGCCCGGGACGGTGGAACACCGGGGAGCTGTTTTTT
TRBV9	once	TRBD1	TRBJ2-5	CASSVGTGEETQYF	TGTGCCAGCAGCGTAGGGACAGGGGAAGAGACCCAGTACTTC
TRBV6-5	-	-	TRBJ2-1	CASSSLGSYNEQFF	TGTGCCAGCAGTTCACTAGGCTCCTACAATGAGCAGTTCTTC
TRBV4-1	-	TRBD1	TRBJ1-5	CASSPPDRGDQPQHF	TGCGCCAGCAGCCCCCCGGACAGGGGGGATCAGCCCCAGCATTTT